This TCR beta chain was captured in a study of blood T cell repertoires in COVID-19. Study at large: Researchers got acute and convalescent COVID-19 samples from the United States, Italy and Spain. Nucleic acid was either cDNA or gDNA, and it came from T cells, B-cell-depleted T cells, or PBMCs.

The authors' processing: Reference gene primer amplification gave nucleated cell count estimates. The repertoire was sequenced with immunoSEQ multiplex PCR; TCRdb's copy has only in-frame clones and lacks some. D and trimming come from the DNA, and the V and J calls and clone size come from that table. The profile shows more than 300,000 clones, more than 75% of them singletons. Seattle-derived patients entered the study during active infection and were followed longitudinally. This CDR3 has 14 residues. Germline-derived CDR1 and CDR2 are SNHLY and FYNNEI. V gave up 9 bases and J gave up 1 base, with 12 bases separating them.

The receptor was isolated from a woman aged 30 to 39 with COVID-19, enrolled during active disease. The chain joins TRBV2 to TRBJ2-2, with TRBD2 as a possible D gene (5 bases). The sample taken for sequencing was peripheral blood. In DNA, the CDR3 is TGTGCCAGGGGAGTAGCGAAGAACACCGGGGAGCTGTTTTTT. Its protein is CARGVAKNTGELFF.